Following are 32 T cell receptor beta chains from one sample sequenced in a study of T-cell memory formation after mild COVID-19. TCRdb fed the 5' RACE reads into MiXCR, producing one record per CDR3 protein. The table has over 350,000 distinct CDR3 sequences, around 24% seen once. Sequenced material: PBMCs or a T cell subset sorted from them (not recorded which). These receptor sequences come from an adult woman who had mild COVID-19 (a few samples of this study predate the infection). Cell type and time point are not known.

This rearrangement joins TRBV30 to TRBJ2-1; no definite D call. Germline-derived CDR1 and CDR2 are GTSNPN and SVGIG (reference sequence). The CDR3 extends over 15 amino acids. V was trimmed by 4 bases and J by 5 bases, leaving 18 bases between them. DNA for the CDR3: TGTGCCTGGACCCATAGAAACGCCCGCCACAATGAGCAGTTCTTC. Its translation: CAWTHRNARHNEQFF.

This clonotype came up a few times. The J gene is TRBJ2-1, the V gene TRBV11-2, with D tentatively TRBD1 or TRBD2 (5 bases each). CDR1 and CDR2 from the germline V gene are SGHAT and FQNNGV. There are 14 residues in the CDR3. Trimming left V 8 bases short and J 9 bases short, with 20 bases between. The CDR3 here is CASLPYWGRGEQFF. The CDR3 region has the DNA TGTGCCAGCTTACCCTACTGGGGGAGAGGTGAGCAGTTCTTC.

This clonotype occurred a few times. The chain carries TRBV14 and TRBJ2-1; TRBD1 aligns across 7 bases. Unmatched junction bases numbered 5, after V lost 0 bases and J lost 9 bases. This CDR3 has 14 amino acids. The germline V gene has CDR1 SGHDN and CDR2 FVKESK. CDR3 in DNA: TGTGCCAGCAGCCAAGATAGGGGGCGAGGTGAGCAGTTCTTC. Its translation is CASSQDRGRGEQFF.

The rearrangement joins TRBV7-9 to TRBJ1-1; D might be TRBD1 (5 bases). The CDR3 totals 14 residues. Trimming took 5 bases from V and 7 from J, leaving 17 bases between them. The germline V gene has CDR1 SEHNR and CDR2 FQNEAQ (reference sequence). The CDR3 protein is CASSPSGTTLEAFF. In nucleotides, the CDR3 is TGTGCCAGCAGCCCATCGGGGACGACCCTTGAAGCTTTCTTT. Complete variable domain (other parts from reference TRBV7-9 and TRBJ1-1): DTGVSQNPRHKITKRGQNVTFRCDPISEHNRLYWYRQTLGQGPEFLTYFQNEAQLEKSRLLSDRFSAERPKGSFSTLEIQRTEQGDSAMYLCASSPSGTTLEAFFGQGTRLTVV.

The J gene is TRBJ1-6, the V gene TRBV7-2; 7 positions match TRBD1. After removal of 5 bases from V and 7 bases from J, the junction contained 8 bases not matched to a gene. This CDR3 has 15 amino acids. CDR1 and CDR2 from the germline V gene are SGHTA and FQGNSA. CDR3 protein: CASSPDRAGNSPLHF. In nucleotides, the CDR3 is TGTGCCAGCAGCCCCGACAGGGCCGGCAATTCACCCCTCCACTTT.

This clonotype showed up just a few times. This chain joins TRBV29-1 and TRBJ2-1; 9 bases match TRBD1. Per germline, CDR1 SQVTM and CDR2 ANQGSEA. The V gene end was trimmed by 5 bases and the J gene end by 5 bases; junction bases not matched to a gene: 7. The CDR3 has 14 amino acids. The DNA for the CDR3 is TGCAGCGTTTTATCCGGGACAGGGAACAATGAGCAGTTCTTC. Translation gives CSVLSGTGNNEQFF.

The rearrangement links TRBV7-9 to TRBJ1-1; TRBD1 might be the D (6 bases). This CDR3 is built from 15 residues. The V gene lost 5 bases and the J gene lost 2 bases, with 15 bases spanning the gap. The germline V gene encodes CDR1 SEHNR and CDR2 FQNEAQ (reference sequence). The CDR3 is CASSGRGHLNTEAFF. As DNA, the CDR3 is TGTGCCAGCAGCGGAAGGGGACACCTTAACACTGAAGCTTTCTTT.

CDR3 residues: CASSTLSLTGELFF. CDR3 sequence (DNA): TGTGCCAGTAGTACTCTATCATTAACCGGGGAGCTGTTTTTT. V and J are TRBV19 and TRBJ2-2; D not resolved. Germline lookup yields CDR1 LNHDA and CDR2 SQIVND (reference sequence). Trimming took off 4 bases at V and 5 bases at J, with 11 bases between the two ends. The CDR3 is 14 residues long.

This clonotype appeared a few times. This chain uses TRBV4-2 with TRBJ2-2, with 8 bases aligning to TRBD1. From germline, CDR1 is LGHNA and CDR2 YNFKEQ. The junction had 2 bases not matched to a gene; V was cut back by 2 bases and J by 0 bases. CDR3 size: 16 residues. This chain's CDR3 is CASSQSGGPNTGELFF. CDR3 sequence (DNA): TGTGCCAGCAGCCAATCAGGGGGCCCGAACACCGGGGAGCTGTTTTTT.

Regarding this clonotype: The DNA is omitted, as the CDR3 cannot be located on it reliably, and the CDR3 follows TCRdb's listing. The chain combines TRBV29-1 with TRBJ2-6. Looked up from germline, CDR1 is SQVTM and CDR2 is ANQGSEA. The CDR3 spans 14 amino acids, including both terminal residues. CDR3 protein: CSVEVGAGANVLAF.

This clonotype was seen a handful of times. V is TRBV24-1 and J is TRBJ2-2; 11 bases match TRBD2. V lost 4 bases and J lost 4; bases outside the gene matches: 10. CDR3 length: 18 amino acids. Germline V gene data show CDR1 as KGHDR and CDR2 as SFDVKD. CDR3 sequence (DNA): TGTGCCACCAGTGACCCCACTAGCGGGAGTGAGAGCACCGGGGAGCTGTTTTTT. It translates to CATSDPTSGSESTGELFF.

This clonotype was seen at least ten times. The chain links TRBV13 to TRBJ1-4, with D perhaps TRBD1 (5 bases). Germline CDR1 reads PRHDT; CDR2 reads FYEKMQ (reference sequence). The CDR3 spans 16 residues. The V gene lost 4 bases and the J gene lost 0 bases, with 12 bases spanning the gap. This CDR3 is CASSYRGTATNEKLFF. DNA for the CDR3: TGTGCCAGCAGCTACCGTGGGACCGCAACTAATGAAAAACTGTTTTTT.

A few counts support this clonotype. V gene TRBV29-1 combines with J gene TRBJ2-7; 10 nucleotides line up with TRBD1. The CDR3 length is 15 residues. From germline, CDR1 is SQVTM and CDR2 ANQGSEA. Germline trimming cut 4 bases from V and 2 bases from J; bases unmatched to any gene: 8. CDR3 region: CSVVGDRGPTYEQYF. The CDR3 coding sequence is TGCAGCGTTGTCGGGGACAGGGGTCCCACCTACGAGCAGTACTTC.

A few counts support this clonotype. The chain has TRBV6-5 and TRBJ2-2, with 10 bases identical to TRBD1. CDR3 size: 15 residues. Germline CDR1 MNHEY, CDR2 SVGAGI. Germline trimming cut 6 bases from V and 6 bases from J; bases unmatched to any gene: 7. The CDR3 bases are TGTGCCAGCAGCCCCGACAGGGGGCCGGCCGGGGAGCTGTTTTTT. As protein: CASSPDRGPAGELFF.

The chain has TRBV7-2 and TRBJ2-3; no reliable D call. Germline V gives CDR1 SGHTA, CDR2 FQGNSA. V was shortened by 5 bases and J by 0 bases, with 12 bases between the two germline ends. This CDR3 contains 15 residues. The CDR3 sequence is CASSPARPSTDTQYF. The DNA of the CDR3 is TGTGCCAGCAGCCCCGCTAGACCTAGCACAGATACGCAGTATTTT.

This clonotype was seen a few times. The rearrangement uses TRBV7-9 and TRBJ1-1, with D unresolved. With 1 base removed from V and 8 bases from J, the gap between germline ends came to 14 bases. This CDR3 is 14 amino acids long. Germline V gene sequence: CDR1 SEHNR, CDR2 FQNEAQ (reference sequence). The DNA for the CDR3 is TGTGCCAGCAGCTTAGGTTCGACCTTTCGGGAAGCTTTCTTT. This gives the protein CASSLGSTFREAFF.

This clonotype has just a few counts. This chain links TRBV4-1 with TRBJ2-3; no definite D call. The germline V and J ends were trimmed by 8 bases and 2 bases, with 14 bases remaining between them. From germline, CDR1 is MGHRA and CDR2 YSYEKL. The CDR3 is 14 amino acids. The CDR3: CASAPYGSTDTQYF. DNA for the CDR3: TGCGCCAGCGCACCCTACGGCTCCACAGATACGCAGTATTTT.

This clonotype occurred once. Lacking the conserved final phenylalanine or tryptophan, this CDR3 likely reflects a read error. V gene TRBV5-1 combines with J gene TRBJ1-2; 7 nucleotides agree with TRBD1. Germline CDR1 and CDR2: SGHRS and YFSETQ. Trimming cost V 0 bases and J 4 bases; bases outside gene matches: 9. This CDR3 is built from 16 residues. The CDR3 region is CASSLEGAVRSYGYTL. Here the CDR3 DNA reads TGCGCCAGCAGCTTGGAGGGGGCAGTGCGGAGCTATGGCTACACCTTA.

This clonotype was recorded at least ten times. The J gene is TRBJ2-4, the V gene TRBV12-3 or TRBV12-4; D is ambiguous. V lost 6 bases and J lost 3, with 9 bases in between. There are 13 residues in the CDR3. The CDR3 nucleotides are TGTGCCAGCAGCATAAAGGTCAAAAACATTCAGTACTTC. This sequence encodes CASSIKVKNIQYF.

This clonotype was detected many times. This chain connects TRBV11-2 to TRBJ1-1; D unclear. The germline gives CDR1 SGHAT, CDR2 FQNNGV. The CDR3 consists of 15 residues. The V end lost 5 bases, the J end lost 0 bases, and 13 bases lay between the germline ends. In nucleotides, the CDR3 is TGTGCCAGCAGCCCTTCCGGGATAATGAACACTGAAGCTTTCTTT. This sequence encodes CASSPSGIMNTEAFF.

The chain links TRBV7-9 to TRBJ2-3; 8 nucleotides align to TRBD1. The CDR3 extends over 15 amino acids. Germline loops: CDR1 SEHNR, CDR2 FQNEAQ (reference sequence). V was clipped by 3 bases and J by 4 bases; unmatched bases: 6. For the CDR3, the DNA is TGTGCCAGCAGCTTCCCAGGGGGCAGGGCAGATACGCAGTATTTT. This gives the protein CASSFPGGRADTQYF.

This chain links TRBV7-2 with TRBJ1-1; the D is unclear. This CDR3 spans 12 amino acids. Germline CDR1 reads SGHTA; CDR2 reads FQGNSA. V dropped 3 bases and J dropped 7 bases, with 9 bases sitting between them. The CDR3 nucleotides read TGTGCCAGCAGCTTCGGGCAGCTTGAAGCTTTCTTT. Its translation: CASSFGQLEAFF.

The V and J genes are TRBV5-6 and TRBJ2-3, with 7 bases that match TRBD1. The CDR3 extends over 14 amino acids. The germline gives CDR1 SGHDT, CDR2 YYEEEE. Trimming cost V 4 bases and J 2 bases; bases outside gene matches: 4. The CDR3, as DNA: TGTGCCAGCAGCCTACAGGGGAACACAGATACGCAGTATTTT. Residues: CASSLQGNTDTQYF.

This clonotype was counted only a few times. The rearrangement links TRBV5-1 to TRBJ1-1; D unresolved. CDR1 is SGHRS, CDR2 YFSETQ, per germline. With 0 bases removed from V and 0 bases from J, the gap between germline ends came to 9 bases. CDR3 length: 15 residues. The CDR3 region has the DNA TGCGCCAGCAGCTTGGCCGGCAGGATGAACACTGAAGCTTTCTTT. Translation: CASSLAGRMNTEAFF.

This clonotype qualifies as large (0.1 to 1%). CDR3 DNA: TGTGCCACCAGCAGAGATAGGGTAGATACGCAGTATTTT. Amino acid sequence: CATSRDRVDTQYF. The chain employs TRBV15 and TRBJ2-3; no clear D gene. In germline, CDR1 is LNHNV, CDR2 YYDKDF (reference sequence). This CDR3 spans 13 amino acids. V lost 0 bases, J lost 5 bases, and 6 bases lay in between.

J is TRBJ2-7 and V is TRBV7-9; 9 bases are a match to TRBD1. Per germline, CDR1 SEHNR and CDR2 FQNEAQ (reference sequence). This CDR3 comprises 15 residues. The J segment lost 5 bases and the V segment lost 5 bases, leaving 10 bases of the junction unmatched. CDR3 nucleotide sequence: TGTGCCAGCAGCCGTCCCGGGACAGGGCTTCACGAGCAGTACTTC. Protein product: CASSRPGTGLHEQYF.

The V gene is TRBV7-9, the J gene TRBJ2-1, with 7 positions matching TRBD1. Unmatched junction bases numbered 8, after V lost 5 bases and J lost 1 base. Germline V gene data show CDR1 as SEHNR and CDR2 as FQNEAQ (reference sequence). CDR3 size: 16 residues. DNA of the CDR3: TGTGCCAGCAGCCACCTCACAGGGGCGTCCTACAATGAGCAGTTCTTC. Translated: CASSHLTGASYNEQFF.

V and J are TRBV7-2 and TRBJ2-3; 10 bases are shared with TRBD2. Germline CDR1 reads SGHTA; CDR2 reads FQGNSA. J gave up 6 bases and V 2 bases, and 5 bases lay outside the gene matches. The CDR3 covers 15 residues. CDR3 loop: CASSLQLAGTDTQYF. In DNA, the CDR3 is TGTGCCAGCAGCTTACAACTAGCGGGGACCGATACGCAGTATTTT.

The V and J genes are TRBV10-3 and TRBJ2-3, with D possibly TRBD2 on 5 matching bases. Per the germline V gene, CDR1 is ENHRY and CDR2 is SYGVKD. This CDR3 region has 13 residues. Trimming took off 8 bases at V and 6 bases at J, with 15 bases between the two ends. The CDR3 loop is CAIGGGVDDTQYF. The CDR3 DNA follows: TGTGCCATCGGAGGCGGAGTCGACGATACGCAGTATTTT.

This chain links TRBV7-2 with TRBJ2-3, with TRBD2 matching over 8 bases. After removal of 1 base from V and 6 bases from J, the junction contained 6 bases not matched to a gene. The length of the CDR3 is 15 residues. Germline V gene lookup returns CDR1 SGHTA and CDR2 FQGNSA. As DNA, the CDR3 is TGTGCCAGCAGCTTAGATCGCGGGAGGCCGGATACGCAGTATTTT. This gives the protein CASSLDRGRPDTQYF.

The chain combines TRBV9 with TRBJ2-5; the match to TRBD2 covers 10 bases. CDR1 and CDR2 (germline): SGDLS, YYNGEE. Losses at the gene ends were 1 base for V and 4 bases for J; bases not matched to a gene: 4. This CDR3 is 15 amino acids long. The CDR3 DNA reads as TGTGCCAGCAGCGTATTAGCGGGGGGCGGAGAGACCCAGTACTTC. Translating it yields CASSVLAGGGETQYF.

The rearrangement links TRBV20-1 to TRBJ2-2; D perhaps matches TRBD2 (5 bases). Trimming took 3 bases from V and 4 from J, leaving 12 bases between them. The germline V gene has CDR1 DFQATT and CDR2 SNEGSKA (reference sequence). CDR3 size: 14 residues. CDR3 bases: TGCAGTGCTAGTCACCGGAGCGGCACCGGGGAGCTGTTTTTT. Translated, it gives CSASHRSGTGELFF.